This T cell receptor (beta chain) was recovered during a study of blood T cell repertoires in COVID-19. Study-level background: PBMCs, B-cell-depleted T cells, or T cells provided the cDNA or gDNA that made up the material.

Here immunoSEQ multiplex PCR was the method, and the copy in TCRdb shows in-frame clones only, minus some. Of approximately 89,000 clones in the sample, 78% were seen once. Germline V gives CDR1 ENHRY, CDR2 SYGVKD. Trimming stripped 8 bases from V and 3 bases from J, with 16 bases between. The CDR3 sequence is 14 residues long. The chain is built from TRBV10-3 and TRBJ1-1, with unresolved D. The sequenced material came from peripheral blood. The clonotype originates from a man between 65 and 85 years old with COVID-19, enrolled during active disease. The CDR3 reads CAIRSSEGYTEAFF. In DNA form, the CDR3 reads TGTGCCATCCGATCGAGTGAGGGTTACACTGAAGCTTTCTTT.